One sample yielded the 18 T cell receptor beta chains listed below, sequenced in a study of control samples from healthy donors and cancer patients. Here immunoSEQ multiplex PCR was the method, and the copy in TCRdb shows in-frame clones only, minus some. The sample holds about 250,000 clones; roughly four fifths are singletons and the top ten take roughly 14%. Input material: PBMCs. The receptors originated from a woman aged 55-70 years with lung cancer.

V gene TRBV28 combines with J gene TRBJ1-3; tentative D call: TRBD1 (5 bases). The CDR3 is 14 amino acids. Germline V lookup: CDR1 MDHEN, CDR2 SYDVKM. Trimming stripped 6 bases from V and 2 bases from J, with 11 bases between. This chain's CDR3 is CASRRGVPGNTIYF. The CDR3 region has the DNA TGTGCCAGCAGGCGAGGGGTTCCTGGAAACACCATATATTTT.

J is TRBJ1-1 and V is TRBV18; D is uncertain. Germline V lookup: CDR1 KGHSH, CDR2 LQKENI. V lost 6 bases and J lost 5, with 16 bases in between. The CDR3 consists of 14 residues. CDR3 residues: CASSKLDVATEAFF. The CDR3 bases are TGTGCCAGCTCTAAACTCGACGTGGCAACTGAAGCTTTCTTT. Drawing the rest from reference TRBV18 and TRBJ1-1, the complete variable domain is NAGVMQNPRHLVRRRGQEARLRCSPMKGHSHVYWYRQLPEEGLKFMVYLQKENIIDESGMPKERFSAEFPKEGPSILRIQQVVRGDSAAYFCASSKLDVATEAFFGQGTRLTVV.

The rearrangement uses TRBV1 and TRBJ2-5; whether TRBD2, the table's D call, matches the DNA was not checked. TRBV1 is recorded as a pseudogene. The CDR3 spans 16 residues. The CDR3 spells CTSSRKPGGWQETQYF. The CDR3 DNA follows: TGCACCAGCAGCCGAAAACCGGGGGGGTGGCAAGAGACCCAGTACTTC.

The CDR3 here is CASSSGPLEETQYF. CDR3 nucleotides: TGCGCCAGCAGCTCGGGACCGTTGGAAGAGACCCAGTACTTC. The chain is built from TRBV5-1 and TRBJ2-5; the D gene could be TRBD1 or TRBD2 (5 bases each). Trimming stripped 3 bases from V and 3 bases from J, with 12 bases between. The length of the CDR3 is 14 residues. Germline CDR1 reads SGHRS; CDR2 reads YFSETQ.

The chain links TRBV2 to TRBJ1-5, with D tentatively TRBD1 (6 bases). The CDR3 length is 15 residues. Trimming cost V 4 bases and J 2 bases, with 12 bases left between them. Germline V gene data show CDR1 as SNHLY and CDR2 as FYNNEI. CDR3 nucleotides: TGTGCCAGCAGTGTATCTGGGGGCGGCAATCAGCCCCAGCATTTT. Amino acid sequence: CASSVSGGGNQPQHF.

This chain uses TRBV27 with TRBJ2-3, with 11 bases fitting TRBD2. V was clipped by 7 bases and J by 9 bases; unmatched bases: 24. Germline CDR1 reads MNHEY; CDR2 reads SMNVEV (reference sequence). The CDR3 is made up of 19 amino acids. The CDR3 here is CASTTWSASGGTPSLTQYF. In nucleotides, the CDR3 is TGTGCCAGCACCACCTGGTCGGCTAGCGGGGGGACCCCCTCGTTAACGCAGTATTTT.

The count of this clone is one. The V call is TRBV2, the J call TRBJ1-5; the match to TRBD1 covers 9 bases. The CDR3 totals 15 residues. Losses at the gene ends were 5 bases for V and 2 bases for J; bases not matched to a gene: 4. Germline V gene lookup returns CDR1 SNHLY and CDR2 FYNNEI. This chain's CDR3 is CASSLDRGGNQPQHF. In nucleotides, the CDR3 is TGTGCCAGCAGTTTGGACAGGGGTGGCAATCAGCCCCAGCATTTT.

V and J are TRBV5-1 and TRBJ1-5, with a possible D match to TRBD1 (6 bases). Looked up from germline, CDR1 is SGHRS and CDR2 is YFSETQ. V gave up 4 bases and J gave up 9 bases, with 11 bases separating them. This CDR3 spans 12 amino acids. The CDR3 loop reads CASSQTGRPQHF. The CDR3 DNA reads as TGCGCCAGCAGCCAAACAGGGAGGCCCCAGCATTTT.

The rearrangement links TRBV2 to TRBJ2-3; 9 nucleotides agree with TRBD1. Germline CDR1 is SNHLY and CDR2 is FYNNEI. The CDR3 extends over 13 amino acids. V shed 5 bases and J 6 bases; nucleotides not matched to a gene: 3. The CDR3 DNA reads as TGTGCCAGCAGTCTTGGGACAGGGGATACGCAGTATTTT. Translated: CASSLGTGDTQYF.

This clone was counted a few times. V is TRBV9 and J is TRBJ1-1; D uncertain. The CDR3 is 15 amino acids. Deletions cut 3 bases from V and 1 base from J, with 13 bases between. Germline CDR1 reads SGDLS; CDR2 reads YYNGEE. CDR3 DNA: TGTGCCAGCAGCGAGAGTCCTACCGGGAACACTGAAGCTTTCTTT. Translated, it gives CASSESPTGNTEAFF.

The chain has TRBV3-1 (or the pseudogene TRBV3-2) and TRBJ1-1; D is possibly TRBD1 (6 bases). Trimming removed 0 bases from V and 4 bases from J, with 12 bases in between. The CDR3 has 15 amino acids. Germline CDR1 LGHDT, CDR2 YNNKEL (reference sequence). The CDR3 reads CASSQDNREATEAFF. The CDR3 DNA reads TGTGCCAGCAGCCAAGATAACAGGGAGGCCACTGAAGCTTTCTTT.

The gene calls are TRBV4-1 and TRBJ1-6; unclear D gene. This CDR3 region has 15 residues. CDR1 is MGHRA and CDR2 is YSYEKL in the germline V gene. Trimming took 0 bases from V and 6 from J, leaving 9 bases between them. The CDR3 loop reads CASSQDELSNSPLHF. CDR3 sequence (DNA): TGCGCCAGCAGCCAAGATGAACTAAGTAATTCACCCCTCCACTTT.

J is TRBJ2-3 and V is TRBV27, with D perhaps matching TRBD1 (6 bases). V dropped 3 bases and J dropped 3 bases, with 16 bases sitting between them. CDR1 is MNHEY and CDR2 is SMNVEV in the germline V gene (reference sequence). CDR3 length: 16 residues. CDR3 bases: TGTGCCAGCAGTTTGGCCCGCGGGCAGGGGACAGATACGCAGTATTTT. Amino acid sequence: CASSLARGQGTDTQYF.

This chain links TRBV6-6 with TRBJ1-4, with a weak D call TRBD1 (5 bases). The V gene's germline CDR1 is MNHNY and CDR2 SVGAGI (reference sequence). V was pared by 0 bases and J by 7 bases, with 12 bases between. The CDR3 totals 15 residues. CDR3 bases: TGTGCCAGCAGTTACTCGGGAGTTAGGGGTGAAAAACTGTTTTTT. Its translation is CASSYSGVRGEKLFF.

This clone occurred a few times. The J gene is TRBJ2-1, the V gene TRBV7-8; D is perhaps TRBD2 (6 bases). Trimming pared 1 base from V and 2 bases from J, leaving 15 bases between. From germline, CDR1 is SGHVS and CDR2 FQNEAQ. The CDR3 consists of 17 residues. The CDR3 DNA reads as TGTGCCAGCAGCTTAGTGCCCTGGCGGGATCCCTACAATGAGCAGTTCTTC. This codes for CASSLVPWRDPYNEQFF.

This chain connects TRBV21-1 to TRBJ1-4. TRBV21-1 is described as a pseudogene. This CDR3 comprises 13 residues. As DNA, the CDR3 is TGTGCCAGCAGTAGAACAGTAGCCGAAAAACTGTTTTTT. Translating gives CASSRTVAEKLFF.

J is TRBJ2-3 and V is TRBV5-1, with 13 bases lining up with TRBD2. From germline, CDR1 is SGHRS and CDR2 YFSETQ. This CDR3 has 16 amino acids. V shed 1 base, J shed 14 bases, and the junction held 13 bases outside the gene matches. The CDR3 DNA sequence: TGCGCCAGCAGCTTGAGAACTAGCGGGAGGGCCAGGGATTCGTATTTT. Translation: CASSLRTSGRARDSYF.

V and J are TRBV5-4 and TRBJ1-6, with D perhaps TRBD1 (6 bases). The CDR3 spans 14 residues. The germline V gene encodes CDR1 SGHNT and CDR2 YYREEE (reference sequence). V was shortened by 1 base and J by 11 bases, with 13 bases between the two germline ends. The CDR3 sequence: CASSLSGDLPPLHF. The CDR3 coding sequence is TGTGCCAGCAGCTTGTCAGGGGATCTGCCACCCCTCCACTTT.